Each of the 14 T cell receptor beta chains below was sequenced from the same sample in a study of blood T cells in healthy people across ages. Alongside a J-beta primer mix, a sample-barcoded 5' primer served in a second PCR lasting about 7 to 11 cycles. TCRdb passed the 5' RACE reads through MiXCR, listing each CDR3 protein once. Of approximately 1.5 million distinct CDR3 sequences listed, roughly 32% are singletons. The sequenced material came from blood. All receptors come from a woman aged 25 to 39 in good health.

In its sample, this clonotype was seen many times. This chain joins TRBV7-2 and TRBJ2-3; the match to TRBD2 covers 7 bases. The CDR3 spans 15 residues. Germline V gene lookup returns CDR1 SGHTA and CDR2 FQGNSA. The J segment lost 1 base and the V segment lost 3 bases, leaving 4 bases of the junction unmatched. The CDR3 is CASSLLRGGTDTQYF. CDR3 DNA: TGTGCCAGCAGCTTGCTACGGGGGGGCACAGATACGCAGTATTTT. The full variable domain, completed using reference TRBV7-2 and TRBJ2-3, is GAGVSQSPSNKVTEKGKDVELRCDPISGHTALYWYRQSLGQGLEFLIYFQGNSAPDKSGLPSDRFSAERTGGSVSTLTIQRTQQEDSAVYLCASSLLRGGTDTQYFGPGTRLTVL.

Of note for this clonotype: Likely a read error: the CDR3 ends without its conserved phenylalanine or tryptophan. The V and J genes are TRBV6-1 and TRBJ1-2; D is undetermined. V was pared by 11 bases and J by 4 bases, with 17 bases between. This CDR3 is built from 13 residues. Germline V lookup: CDR1 MNHNS, CDR2 SASEGT. The CDR3 DNA is TGTGCCCTCAGGAGAGGTTCCGGCTATGGCTACACCGTC. It specifies CALRRGSGYGYTV.

The chain carries TRBV9 and TRBJ2-3, with D perhaps matching TRBD1 (5 bases). Looked up from germline, CDR1 is SGDLS and CDR2 is YYNGEE. The V end was cut by 3 bases, the J end by 4 bases, with 12 bases between. The CDR3 has 14 residues. CDR3 nucleotide sequence: TGTGCCAGCAGCGCCCCAGGGAACCCAGATACGCAGTATTTT. It encodes CASSAPGNPDTQYF.

This chain links TRBV28 with TRBJ1-2; D unclear. Germline V gene data show CDR1 as MDHEN and CDR2 as SYDVKM. The CDR3 covers 13 residues. Trimming removed 10 bases at V and 4 bases at J, with 16 bases between. The DNA of the CDR3 is TGTGCCACCAAGCCCGTAAGGGCCTATGGCTACACCTTC. Its translation is CATKPVRAYGYTF.

The V call is TRBV3-1, the J call TRBJ1-2; D is ambiguous. CDR3 size: 15 residues. Trimming cost V 4 bases and J 0 bases, with 12 bases left between them. Germline CDR1 reads LGHDT; CDR2 reads YNNKEL (reference sequence). DNA for the CDR3: TGTGCCAGCAGCCCACAGAGAAGTGCTAACTATGGCTACACCTTC. It is translated as CASSPQRSANYGYTF.

This clonotype has only a few counts. J is TRBJ1-1 and V is TRBV12-3 or TRBV12-4; no reliable D call. The CDR3 is 14 amino acids. V lost 2 bases to trimming and J lost 5 bases, with 12 bases between them. The CDR3 spells CASSLLASMTEAFF. CDR3 DNA sequence: TGTGCCAGCAGTTTATTGGCCAGCATGACTGAAGCTTTCTTT.

The chain carries TRBV5-1 and TRBJ2-5, with D unresolved. This CDR3 is 13 amino acids long. Germline loops: CDR1 SGHRS, CDR2 YFSETQ. The V end lost 3 bases, the J end lost 1 base, and 7 bases lay between the germline ends. CDR3 sequence (DNA): TGCGCCAGCAGCTCAATGCGCCAAGAGACCCAGTACTTC. It translates to CASSSMRQETQYF.

The table lists this clonotype with many counts. This chain connects TRBV29-1 to TRBJ2-7; possibly TRBD1 for D (6 bases). The length of the CDR3 is 14 residues. Germline V CDR1 and CDR2: SQVTM, ANQGSEA. Trimming cost V 2 bases and J 2 bases, with 13 bases left between them. CDR3 sequence: CSVETTGQPYEQYF. The DNA for the CDR3 is TGCAGCGTTGAAACAACGGGACAACCCTACGAGCAGTACTTC.

V usage is TRBV27 and J usage is TRBJ2-5, with D possibly called TRBD1 or TRBD2 (5 bases each). The CDR3 is made up of 13 amino acids. The V end lost 8 bases, the J end lost 7 bases, and 17 bases lay between the germline ends. CDR1 and CDR2 from the germline V gene are MNHEY and SMNVEV (reference sequence). CDR3 residues: CASWGLVPGTQYF. The CDR3 DNA follows: TGTGCCAGCTGGGGGTTGGTACCGGGGACCCAGTACTTC.

V and J are TRBV6-6 and TRBJ2-5; 8 bases align to TRBD2. The V and J ends lost 2 bases and 2 bases, in that order; junction bases with no gene match: 4. The CDR3 is made up of 15 amino acids. The germline V gene has CDR1 MNHNY and CDR2 SVGAGI (reference sequence). The CDR3 nucleotides read TGTGCCAGCAGTTACGCGGGAGGTGAGCAAGAGACCCAGTACTTC. Amino acids: CASSYAGGEQETQYF.

J is TRBJ2-7 and V is TRBV7-9; D tentatively fits TRBD1 or TRBD2 (6 bases each). Trimming cost V 2 bases and J 2 bases, with 13 bases left between them. Germline CDR1 reads SEHNR; CDR2 reads FQNEAQ (reference sequence). CDR3 length equals 15 residues. The CDR3 nucleotides read TGTGCCAGCAGCTTATCGGGGGCAGGTGCCTACGAGCAGTACTTC. This gives the protein CASSLSGAGAYEQYF.

The table lists this clonotype with a few counts. The chain joins TRBV6-1 to TRBJ2-1; no firm D call. CDR1 MNHNS and CDR2 SASEGT come from the germline V gene. The V end was cut by 6 bases, the J end by 13 bases, with 16 bases between. The CDR3 totals 12 residues. The CDR3 DNA reads TGTGCCAGCAGCCCAAAGGCGACGCCCCAGTTCTTC. Its translation is CASSPKATPQFF.

V usage is TRBV3-1 and J usage is TRBJ2-5; 7 positions match TRBD1. The CDR3 covers 16 residues. CDR1 is LGHDT, CDR2 YNNKEL, per germline (reference sequence). The junction had 6 bases not matched to a gene; V was cut back by 1 base and J by 1 base. Here the CDR3 reads CASSQGRDSAQETQYF. The CDR3 DNA reads TGTGCCAGCAGCCAAGGCCGGGACAGCGCCCAAGAGACCCAGTACTTC.

The V gene is TRBV27, the J gene TRBJ1-5; D might be TRBD1 (5 bases). Germline values: CDR1 MNHEY, CDR2 SMNVEV (reference sequence). V was shortened by 4 bases and J by 4 bases, with 17 bases between the two germline ends. This CDR3 spans 16 amino acids. As DNA, the CDR3 is TGTGCCAGCAGTTCAACTCGGGACGGGAAAAATCAGCCCCAGCATTTT. Translating it yields CASSSTRDGKNQPQHF.